This T cell receptor beta chain was captured in a study of blood T cell repertoires in COVID-19. Study-level information: COVID-19 samples collected from the United States, Italy and Spain covered acute and convalescent phases. Sample material is recorded as cDNA or gDNA derived from T cells, B-cell-depleted T cells, or PBMCs.

Produced via immunoSEQ multiplex PCR; TCRdb's table is partial and in-frame only. The data contain hundreds of thousands of clones, more than 80% of them singletons. CDR1 ENHRY and CDR2 SYGVKD come from the germline V gene. CDR3 length: 15 residues. Between the trimmed V and J ends, which lost 4 bases and 7 bases, there was a span of 16 bases. This clonotype was obtained from a woman under 40 with COVID-19, enrolled during active disease. The chain has TRBV10-3 and TRBJ1-4; D is possibly TRBD1 (5 bases). The sequencing sample was made of peripheral blood. The CDR3 protein is CAISGHLGEGEKLFF. As DNA, the CDR3 is TGTGCCATCAGTGGTCATCTGGGGGAGGGTGAAAAACTGTTTTTT.